The 16 T cell receptor beta chains in this list originate from one sample, sequenced in a study of OX40 agonist ivuxolimab in advanced cancers. Measured with immunoSEQ multiplex PCR; TCRdb has only the in-frame clones, and not every one. The repertoire holds about 64,000 clones, with 80% to 90% as singletons. Source: CD4+ or CD8+ T cells sorted from blood, taken in a trial of the OX40 agonist ivuxolimab. Receptors were obtained from an adult with an advanced solid tumor such as melanoma, head and neck, liver or kidney cancer.

The rearrangement joins TRBV9 to TRBJ2-6; D not certain. The germline CDR1 and CDR2 sequences are SGDLS and YYNGEE. V was clipped by 4 bases and J by 0 bases, with 20 bases between them. The CDR3 has 19 amino acids. The DNA of the CDR3 is TGTGCCAGCAGCCCCTCCCGGGCTAGGGCTAGCTCTGGGGCCAACGTCCTGACTTTC. This translates into CASSPSRARASSGANVLTF.

The chain joins TRBV9 to TRBJ2-2; TRBD2 agrees at 11 bases. The trim removed 3 bases at V and 4 bases at J, leaving 5 bases unmatched. The CDR3 has 16 amino acids. CDR1 is SGDLS, CDR2 YYNGEE, per germline. CDR3 amino acids: CASSGFTSGGTGELFF. The CDR3 bases are TGTGCCAGCAGCGGATTTACTAGCGGGGGCACCGGGGAGCTGTTTTTT.

This chain connects TRBV18 to TRBJ2-7; D unresolved. Germline V gene sequence: CDR1 KGHSH, CDR2 LQKENI. CDR3 length: 13 residues. V was clipped by 2 bases and J by 7 bases, with 12 bases between them. The CDR3 DNA is TGTGCCAGCTCACCAGGGCAGCATGGGGAGCAGTACTTC. Translating gives CASSPGQHGEQYF.

This clone was detected only once. The chain joins TRBV7-9 to TRBJ2-5; 8 nucleotides agree with TRBD1. The assigned J gene may be wrong: the sequence end matches TRBJ2-7 better. Looked up from germline, CDR1 is SEHNR and CDR2 is FQNEAQ (reference sequence). CDR3 length equals 15 residues. CDR3: CASSTGQGKAYEQYF. The CDR3 DNA sequence: TGTGCCAGCAGCACCGGACAGGGCAAAGCCTACGAGCAGTACTTC.

In this sample, this clone turned up once. The CDR3 loop is CASSFIQGSPLHF. CDR3 nucleotides: TGTGCCAGCAGTTTCATACAGGGTTCACCCCTCCACTTT. The rearrangement joins TRBV27 to TRBJ1-6; tentatively, D is TRBD1 (6 bases). Trimming stripped 3 bases from V and 9 bases from J, with 9 bases between. This CDR3 is 13 amino acids long. Germline values: CDR1 MNHEY, CDR2 SMNVEV (reference sequence).

The chain is built from TRBV5-8 and TRBJ2-1, with 7 bases identical to TRBD1. Germline CDR1 reads SGHTS; CDR2 reads YDEGEE. CDR3 length equals 14 residues. Germline trimming cut 3 bases from V and 9 bases from J; bases unmatched to any gene: 9. CDR3 nucleotide sequence: TGTGCCAGCAGCTCGGGACAGCCACCCCCTGAGCAGTTCTTC. Protein product: CASSSGQPPPEQFF.

By frequency in the sample, this clone is medium-sized. V usage is TRBV4-1 and J usage is TRBJ2-1, with D perhaps matching TRBD1 or TRBD2 (5 bases each). Trimming cost V 5 bases and J 2 bases, with 13 bases left between them. The length of the CDR3 is 15 residues. The germline CDR1 and CDR2 sequences are MGHRA and YSYEKL. The CDR3 spells CASSIERGAYNEQFF. CDR3 coding DNA: TGCGCCAGCAGCATTGAACGGGGCGCCTACAATGAGCAGTTCTTC.

This chain connects TRBV28 to TRBJ1-5, with a tentative D call TRBD1 (5 bases). CDR3 length equals 14 residues. V was clipped by 7 bases and J by 6 bases, with 16 bases between them. The germline gives CDR1 MDHEN, CDR2 SYDVKM. CDR3 protein: CASNVGGGTQPQHF. The DNA for the CDR3 is TGTGCCAGCAATGTGGGTGGCGGGACTCAGCCCCAGCATTTT.

Only one count was recorded for this clone. The chain joins TRBV5-4 to TRBJ2-1; TRBD1 matches 8 bases. The junction had 12 bases not matched to a gene; V was cut back by 0 bases and J by 7 bases. This CDR3 has 17 residues. Germline values: CDR1 SGHNT, CDR2 YYREEE (reference sequence). In nucleotides, the CDR3 is TGTGCCAGCAGCTTGGGCCCCGGGACAGGACCTATAAATGAGCAGTTCTTC. Its protein is CASSLGPGTGPINEQFF.

This clone has a count of ten or more. Other nucleotide sequences in the sample specify the same CDR3. This rearrangement joins TRBV18 to TRBJ2-7; the D call may be TRBD1 or TRBD2 (5 bases each). Between the trimmed V and J ends, which lost 3 bases and 0 bases, there was a span of 12 bases. CDR1 is KGHSH, CDR2 LQKENI, per germline. The CDR3 is 15 residues long. DNA for the CDR3: TGTGCCAGCTCACCGGGGACGGGGAGCTCCTACGAGCAGTACTTC. Protein sequence: CASSPGTGSSYEQYF.

This clone has only a few counts. The chain uses TRBV6-5 and TRBJ2-3; a possible D gene is TRBD1 (5 bases). The V and J ends lost 0 bases and 6 bases respectively, with 10 bases between them. Per the germline V gene, CDR1 is MNHEY and CDR2 is SVGAGI. There are 14 residues in the CDR3. CDR3 nucleotides: TGTGCCAGCAGTTACTCTTTCTGGGGCGATACGCAGTATTTT. Translation: CASSYSFWGDTQYF.

This chain uses TRBV7-6 with TRBJ1-1, with 9 nucleotides matching TRBD1. V shed 5 bases and J 5 bases; nucleotides not matched to a gene: 6. The length of the CDR3 is 14 residues. Per the germline V gene, CDR1 is SGHVS and CDR2 is FNYEAQ. CDR3 residues: CASSRGQGLTEAFF. Here the CDR3 DNA reads TGTGCCAGCAGCCGGGGACAGGGTCTAACTGAAGCTTTCTTT.

V gene TRBV6-1 combines with J gene TRBJ2-2; the match to TRBD2 covers 8 bases. Trimming at V came to 4 bases and at J to 5 bases, leaving 9 bases not matched to a gene. From germline, CDR1 is MNHNS and CDR2 SASEGT. This CDR3 has 16 residues. The CDR3 DNA sequence: TGTGCCAGCAGTGCCCGAGCGGGAGTGGATACCGGGGAGCTGTTTTTT. The encoded protein is CASSARAGVDTGELFF.

This clone was seen just once. The V call is TRBV29-1, the J call TRBJ2-7, with D hard to call. Looked up from germline, CDR1 is SQVTM and CDR2 is ANQGSEA. CDR3 length equals 13 residues. V gave up 3 bases and J gave up 7 bases, with 16 bases separating them. The CDR3 protein is CSVDPPPSGEQYF. In DNA, the CDR3 is TGCAGCGTTGACCCCCCCCCTAGTGGGGAGCAGTACTTC.

The chain is built from TRBV2 and TRBJ1-4; D not resolved. The V end lost 3 bases, the J end lost 1 base, and 6 bases lay between the germline ends. Looked up from germline, CDR1 is SNHLY and CDR2 is FYNNEI. The CDR3 loop spans 14 amino acids. Here the CDR3 DNA reads TGTGCCAGCAGTGAGTACAGAACTAATGAAAAACTGTTTTTT. Its protein product is CASSEYRTNEKLFF.

V usage is TRBV28 and J usage is TRBJ1-4; D is undetermined. This CDR3 is built from 14 residues. V was clipped by 2 bases and J by 5 bases, with 9 bases between them. Germline lookup yields CDR1 MDHEN and CDR2 SYDVKM. This CDR3 reads CASSLVGRNEKLFF. The DNA of the CDR3 is TGTGCCAGCAGTTTAGTAGGAAGAAATGAAAAACTGTTTTTT.